The present T cell receptor (beta chain) was sequenced within a study of PD-1 blockade in classical Hodgkin lymphoma. Study-wide context: Patients were treated with nivolumab at 3 mg/kg, and this was given intravenously every 2 weeks.

The patients all showed relapse after autologous stem cell transplantation, while their brentuximab vedotin exposure varied. Notes on the study in general: Complete responders showed a baseline diversity that resembled the diversity of newly diagnosed patients. Among the patients, those starting nivolumab under 1 year after ASCT were excluded.

Here immunoSEQ multiplex PCR was the method, and the copy in TCRdb shows in-frame clones only, minus some. The sample shows some 46,000 clones, over 70% of them seen only once. With respect to this clone: The antigen is undetermined.

This CDR3 contains 15 residues. Trimming took 0 bases from V and 3 from J, leaving 12 bases between them. CDR1 and CDR2 (germline): SGDLS, YYNGEE. The receptor's source is a human donor with classical Hodgkin lymphoma. The chain couples TRBV9 to TRBJ2-5, with D perhaps given as TRBD1 or TRBD2 (5 bases each). The sample consisted of peripheral blood mononuclear cells (PBMCs), taken before the second cycle of nivolumab. The CDR3 DNA reads TGTGCCAGCAGCGTAGCTGGGGGTTACGAAGAGACCCAGTACTTC. This translates into CASSVAGGYEETQYF.